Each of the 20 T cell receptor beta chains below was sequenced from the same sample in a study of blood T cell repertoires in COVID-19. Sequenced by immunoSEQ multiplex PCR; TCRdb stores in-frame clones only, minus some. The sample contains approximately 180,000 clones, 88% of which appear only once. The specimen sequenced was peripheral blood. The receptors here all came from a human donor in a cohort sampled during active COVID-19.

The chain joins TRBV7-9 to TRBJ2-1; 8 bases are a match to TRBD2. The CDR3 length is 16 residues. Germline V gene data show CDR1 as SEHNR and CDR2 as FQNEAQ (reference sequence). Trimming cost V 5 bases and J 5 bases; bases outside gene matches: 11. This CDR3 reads CASSPGGGAVHNEQFF. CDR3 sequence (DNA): TGTGCCAGCAGCCCGGGGGGGGGAGCGGTCCACAATGAGCAGTTCTTC.

DNA of the CDR3: TGTGCCAGCAGTTCTCCCCGCCGGGCTTTCTTT. Translated, it gives CASSSPRRAFF. The chain uses TRBV12-3 or TRBV12-4 and TRBJ1-1; D gene ambiguous. CDR3 length: 11 residues. The V end lost 4 bases, the J end lost 11 bases, and 11 bases lay between the germline ends.

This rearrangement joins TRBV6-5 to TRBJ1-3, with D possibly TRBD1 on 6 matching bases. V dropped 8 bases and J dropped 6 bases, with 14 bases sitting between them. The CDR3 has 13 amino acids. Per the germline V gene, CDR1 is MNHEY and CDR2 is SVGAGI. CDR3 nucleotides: TGTGCCAGCGGACAGTCCCCGCTAAACACCATATATTTT. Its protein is CASGQSPLNTIYF.

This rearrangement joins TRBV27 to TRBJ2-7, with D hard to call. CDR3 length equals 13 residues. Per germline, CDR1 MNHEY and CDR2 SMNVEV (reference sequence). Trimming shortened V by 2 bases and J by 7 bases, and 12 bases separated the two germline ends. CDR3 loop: CASSLGPPGEQYF. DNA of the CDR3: TGTGCCAGCAGTTTAGGGCCGCCTGGGGAGCAGTACTTC.

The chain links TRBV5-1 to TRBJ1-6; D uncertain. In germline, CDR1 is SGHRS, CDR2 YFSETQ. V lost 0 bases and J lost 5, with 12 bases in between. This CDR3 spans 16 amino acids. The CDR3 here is CASSLEVLQNNSPLHF. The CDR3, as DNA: TGCGCCAGCAGCTTGGAAGTCCTTCAGAATAATTCACCCCTCCACTTT.

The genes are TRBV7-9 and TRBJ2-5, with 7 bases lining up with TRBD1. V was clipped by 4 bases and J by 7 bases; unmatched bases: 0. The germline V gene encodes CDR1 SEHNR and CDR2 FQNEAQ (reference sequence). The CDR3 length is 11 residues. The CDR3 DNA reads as TGTGCCAGCAGCTCAGGGGGGACCCAGTACTTC. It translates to CASSSGGTQYF. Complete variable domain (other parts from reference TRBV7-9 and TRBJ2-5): DTGVSQNPRHKITKRGQNVTFRCDPISEHNRLYWYRQTLGQGPEFLTYFQNEAQLEKSRLLSDRFSAERPKGSFSTLEIQRTEQGDSAMYLCASSSGGTQYFGPGTRLLVL.

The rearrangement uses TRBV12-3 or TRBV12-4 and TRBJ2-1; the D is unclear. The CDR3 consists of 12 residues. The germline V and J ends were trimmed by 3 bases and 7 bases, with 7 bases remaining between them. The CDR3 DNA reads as TGTGCCAGCAGTTTCTCTCCGAATGAGCAGTTCTTC. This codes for CASSFSPNEQFF.

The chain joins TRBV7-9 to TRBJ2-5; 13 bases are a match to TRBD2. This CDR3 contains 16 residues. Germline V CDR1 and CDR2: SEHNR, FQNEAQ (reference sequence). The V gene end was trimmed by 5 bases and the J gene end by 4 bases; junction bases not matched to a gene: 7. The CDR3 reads CASSLTSGRVGETQYF. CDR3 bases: TGTGCCAGCAGCCTTACTAGCGGGAGGGTTGGAGAGACCCAGTACTTC.

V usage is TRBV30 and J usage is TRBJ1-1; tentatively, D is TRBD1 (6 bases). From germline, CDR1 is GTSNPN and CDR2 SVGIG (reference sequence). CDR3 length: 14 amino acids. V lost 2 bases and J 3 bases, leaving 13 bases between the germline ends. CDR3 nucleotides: TGTGCCTGGAGTAGGCGCAGGGGATACACTGAAGCTTTCTTT. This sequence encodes CAWSRRRGYTEAFF.

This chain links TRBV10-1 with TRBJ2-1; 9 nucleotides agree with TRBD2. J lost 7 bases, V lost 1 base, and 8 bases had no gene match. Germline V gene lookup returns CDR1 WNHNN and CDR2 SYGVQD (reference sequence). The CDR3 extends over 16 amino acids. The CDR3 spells CASSEWREGPLNEQFF. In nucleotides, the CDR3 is TGCGCCAGCAGTGAGTGGCGGGAGGGCCCGTTGAATGAGCAGTTCTTC.

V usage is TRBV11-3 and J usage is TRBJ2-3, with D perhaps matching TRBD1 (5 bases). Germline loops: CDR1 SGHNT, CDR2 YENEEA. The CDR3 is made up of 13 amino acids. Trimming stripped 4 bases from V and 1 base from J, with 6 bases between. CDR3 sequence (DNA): TGTGCCAGCAGCTCCAGGGGCACAGATACGCAGTATTTT. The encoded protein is CASSSRGTDTQYF.

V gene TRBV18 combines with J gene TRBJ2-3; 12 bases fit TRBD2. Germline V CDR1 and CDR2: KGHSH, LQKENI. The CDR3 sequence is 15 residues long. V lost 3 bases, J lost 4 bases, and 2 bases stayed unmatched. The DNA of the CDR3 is TGTGCCAGCTCACCCGGACTAGCGGGGTCAGATACGCAGTATTTT. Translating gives CASSPGLAGSDTQYF.

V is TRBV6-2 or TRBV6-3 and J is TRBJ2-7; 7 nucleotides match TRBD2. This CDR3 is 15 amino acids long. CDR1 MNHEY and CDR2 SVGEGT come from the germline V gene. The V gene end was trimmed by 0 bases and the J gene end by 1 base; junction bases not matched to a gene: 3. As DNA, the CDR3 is TGTGCCAGCAGTTACTCGGTCGGGGGGTCCTACGAGCAGTACTTC. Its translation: CASSYSVGGSYEQYF.

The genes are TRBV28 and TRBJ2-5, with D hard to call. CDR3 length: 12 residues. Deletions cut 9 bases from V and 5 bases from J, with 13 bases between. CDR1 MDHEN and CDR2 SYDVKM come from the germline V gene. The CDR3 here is CASGRGGETQYF. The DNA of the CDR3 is TGTGCCAGTGGCCGAGGTGGGGAGACCCAGTACTTC. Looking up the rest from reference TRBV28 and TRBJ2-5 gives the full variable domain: DVKVTQSSRYLVKRTGEKVFLECVQDMDHENMFWYRQDPGLGLRLIYFSYDVKMKEKGDIPEGYSVSREKKERFSLILESASTNQTSMYLCASGRGGETQYFGPGTRLLVL.

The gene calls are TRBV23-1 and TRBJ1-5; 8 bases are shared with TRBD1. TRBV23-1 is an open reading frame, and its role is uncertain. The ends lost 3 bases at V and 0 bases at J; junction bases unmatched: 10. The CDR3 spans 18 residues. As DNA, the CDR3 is TGCGCCAGCAGTCAGAAGGACAGGGAGGGAGATAGCAATCAGCCCCAGCATTTT. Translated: CASSQKDREGDSNQPQHF.

The CDR3 reads CASTRTAENTEAFF. Here the CDR3 DNA reads TGTGCCAGCACCCGGACAGCAGAGAACACTGAAGCTTTCTTT. The V call is TRBV6-5, the J call TRBJ1-1; possibly TRBD1 for D (6 bases). Trimming took off 7 bases at V and 1 base at J, with 13 bases between the two ends. Germline V gives CDR1 MNHEY, CDR2 SVGAGI. This CDR3 region has 14 residues.

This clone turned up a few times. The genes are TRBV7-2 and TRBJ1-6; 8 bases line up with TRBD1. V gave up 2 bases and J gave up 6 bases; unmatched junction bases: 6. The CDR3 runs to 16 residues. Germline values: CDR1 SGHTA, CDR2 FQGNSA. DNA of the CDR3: TGTGCCAGCAGCTTATTAGGGGGGACAGGTAATTCACCCCTCCACTTT. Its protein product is CASSLLGGTGNSPLHF. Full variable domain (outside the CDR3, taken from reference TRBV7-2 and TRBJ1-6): GAGVSQSPSNKVTEKGKDVELRCDPISGHTALYWYRQSLGQGLEFLIYFQGNSAPDKSGLPSDRFSAERTGGSVSTLTIQRTQQEDSAVYLCASSLLGGTGNSPLHFGNGTRLTVT.

CDR3 in amino acids: CASSLGPGQGFSDEQFF. The DNA of the CDR3 is TGTGCCAGCAGCTTAGGACCGGGACAGGGGTTTAGCGATGAGCAGTTCTTC. V usage is TRBV11-2 and J usage is TRBJ2-1; 10 bases are a match to TRBD1. CDR1 SGHAT and CDR2 FQNNGV come from the germline V gene. This CDR3 contains 17 residues. Trimming took 1 base from V and 8 from J; bases not matched to a gene: 11. The full variable domain, completed using reference TRBV11-2 and TRBJ2-1, is EAGVAQSPRYKIIEKRQSVAFWCNPISGHATLYWYQQILGQGPKLLIQFQNNGVVDDSQLPKDRFSAERLKGVDSTLKIQPAKLEDSAVYLCASSLGPGQGFSDEQFFGPGTRLTVL.

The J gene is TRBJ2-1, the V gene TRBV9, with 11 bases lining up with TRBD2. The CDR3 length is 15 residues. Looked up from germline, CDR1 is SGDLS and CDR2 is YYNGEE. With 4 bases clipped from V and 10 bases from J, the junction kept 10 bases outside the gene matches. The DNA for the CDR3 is TGTGCCAGCAGCTCCTCGACTAGCGGGATGTCCGAGCAGTTCTTC. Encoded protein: CASSSSTSGMSEQFF. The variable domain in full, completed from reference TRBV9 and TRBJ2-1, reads DSGVTQTPKHLITATGQRVTLRCSPRSGDLSVYWYQQSLDQGLQFLIQYYNGEERAKGNILERFSAQQFPDLHSELNLSSLELGDSALYFCASSSSTSGMSEQFFGPGTRLTVL.

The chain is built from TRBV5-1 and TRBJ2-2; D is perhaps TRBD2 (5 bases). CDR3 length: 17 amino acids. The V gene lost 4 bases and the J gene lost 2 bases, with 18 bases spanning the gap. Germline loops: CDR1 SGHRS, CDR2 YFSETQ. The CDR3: CASSGPEARGNTGELFF. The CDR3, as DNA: TGCGCCAGCAGCGGACCGGAGGCCAGAGGTAACACCGGGGAGCTGTTTTTT.